This T cell receptor beta chain was captured by sequencing in a study of T cell changes during pregnancy in multiple sclerosis. The CDR3 has 13 residues. Trimming shortened V by 6 bases and J by 1 base, and 9 bases separated the two germline ends. Germline assignment: CDR1 MNHEY and CDR2 SVGAGI. Generated by immunoSEQ multiplex PCR, the TCRdb table keeps only in-frame clones and is missing some. The sample lists tens of thousands of clones, 85% to 90% occurring once. The sequence derives from a female donor in good health, enrolled as a control in a pregnancy study. The sequenced sample was peripheral blood, obtained after pregnancy. This chain links TRBV6-5 with TRBJ1-1; D uncertain. The CDR3 DNA sequence: TGTGCCAGCAGCCCCGAGGAGAACACTGAAGCTTTCTTT. Protein sequence: CASSPEENTEAFF.